The text below deals with one TCR beta chain. Its antigen is not identified. This entry is derived from a study of shared clonotypes between healthy human individuals. Study-level findings and limits: Blood was the sole source, and tissue repertoires probably differ.

The V and J ends lost 1 base and 6 bases respectively, with 10 bases between them. CDR1 is KGHSH and CDR2 is LQKENI in the germline V gene. The CDR3 is made up of 13 amino acids. TCRdb's table, derived via immunoSEQ multiplex PCR, lists solely in-frame clones and lacks some. The table has about 2.5 million clones, 80% to 95% seen once. The V and J genes are TRBV18 and TRBJ2-7, with D perhaps assigned TRBD1 or TRBD2 (5 bases each). The receptor comes from a man between 18 and 29 years old in good health. Some clones in this sample may be carry-over from other donors' samples. The source material was naive CD4+ T cells from PBMCs. Subset reported: CD45RA+ positively selected. Here the CDR3 DNA reads TGTGCCAGCTCACCACTGGCCGGGGCCGAGCAGTACTTC. Encoded protein: CASSPLAGAEQYF.